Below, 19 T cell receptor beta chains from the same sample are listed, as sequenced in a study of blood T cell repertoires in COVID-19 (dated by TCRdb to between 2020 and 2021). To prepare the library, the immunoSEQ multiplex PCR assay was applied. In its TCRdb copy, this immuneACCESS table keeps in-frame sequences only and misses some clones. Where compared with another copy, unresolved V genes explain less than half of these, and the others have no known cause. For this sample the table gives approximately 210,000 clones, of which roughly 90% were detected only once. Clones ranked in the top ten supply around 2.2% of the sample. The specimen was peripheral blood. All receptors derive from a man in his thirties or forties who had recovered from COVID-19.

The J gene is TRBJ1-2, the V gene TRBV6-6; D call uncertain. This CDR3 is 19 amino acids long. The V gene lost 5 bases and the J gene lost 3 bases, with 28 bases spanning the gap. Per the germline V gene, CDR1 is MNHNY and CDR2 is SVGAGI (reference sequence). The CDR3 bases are TGTGCCAGCAGTCCGACATTTAATGTTAGGCCCCCCGGGGACTATGGCTACACCTTC. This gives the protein CASSPTFNVRPPGDYGYTF.

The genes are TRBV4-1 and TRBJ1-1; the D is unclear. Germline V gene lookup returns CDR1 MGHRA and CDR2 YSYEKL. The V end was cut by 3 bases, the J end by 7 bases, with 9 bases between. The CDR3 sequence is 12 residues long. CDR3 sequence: CASSQGALEAFF. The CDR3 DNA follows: TGCGCCAGCAGCCAGGGAGCCCTTGAAGCTTTCTTT.

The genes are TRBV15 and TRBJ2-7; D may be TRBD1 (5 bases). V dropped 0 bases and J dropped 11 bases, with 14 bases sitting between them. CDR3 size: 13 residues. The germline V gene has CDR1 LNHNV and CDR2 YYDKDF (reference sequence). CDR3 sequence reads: CATSRDLGDLEYF. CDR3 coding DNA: TGTGCCACCAGCAGAGATTTAGGGGATCTTGAGTACTTC.

CDR3 in DNA: TGTGCCAGCAGCCAAGCGGGTTCTAGAGGACTTTATAGCAATCAGCCCCAGCATTTT. This encodes CASSQAGSRGLYSNQPQHF. V usage is TRBV4-2 and J usage is TRBJ1-5, with unresolved D. Germline V gene sequence: CDR1 LGHNA, CDR2 YNFKEQ. V lost 1 base, J lost 0 bases, and 19 bases lay in between. The CDR3 runs 19 residues.

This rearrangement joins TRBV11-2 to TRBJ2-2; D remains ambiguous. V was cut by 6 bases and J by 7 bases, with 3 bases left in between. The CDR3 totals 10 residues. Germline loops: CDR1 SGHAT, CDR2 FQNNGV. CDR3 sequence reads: CASSHGELFF. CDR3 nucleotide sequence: TGTGCCAGCAGTCACGGGGAGCTGTTTTTT.

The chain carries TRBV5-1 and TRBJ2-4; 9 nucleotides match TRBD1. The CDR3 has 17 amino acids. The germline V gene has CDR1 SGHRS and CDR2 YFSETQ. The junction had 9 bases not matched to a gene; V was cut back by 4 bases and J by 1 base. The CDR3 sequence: CASSTDPGQGAKNIQYF. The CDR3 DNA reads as TGCGCCAGCAGCACGGACCCGGGACAGGGCGCCAAAAACATTCAGTACTTC.

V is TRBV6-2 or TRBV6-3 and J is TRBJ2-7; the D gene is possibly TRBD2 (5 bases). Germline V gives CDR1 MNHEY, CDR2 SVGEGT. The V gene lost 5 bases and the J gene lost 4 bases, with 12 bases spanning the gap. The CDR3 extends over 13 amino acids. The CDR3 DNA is TGTGCCAGCAGTCGAACCGGGGTGTACGAGCAGTACTTC. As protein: CASSRTGVYEQYF.

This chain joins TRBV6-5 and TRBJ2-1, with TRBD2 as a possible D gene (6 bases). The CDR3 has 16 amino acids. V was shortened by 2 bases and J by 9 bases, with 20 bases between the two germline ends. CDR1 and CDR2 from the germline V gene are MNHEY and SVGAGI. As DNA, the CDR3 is TGTGCCAGCAGTTACGTTGTTAGCACGCCGCGGGGTGAGCAGTTCTTC. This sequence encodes CASSYVVSTPRGEQFF.

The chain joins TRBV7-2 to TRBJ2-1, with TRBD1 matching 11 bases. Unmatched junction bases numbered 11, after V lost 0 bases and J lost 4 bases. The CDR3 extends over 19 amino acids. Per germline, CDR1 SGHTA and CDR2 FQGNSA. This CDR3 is CASSLASFLGQGGYNEQFF. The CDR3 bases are TGTGCCAGCAGCTTAGCGTCTTTCTTGGGACAGGGGGGGTACAATGAGCAGTTCTTC.

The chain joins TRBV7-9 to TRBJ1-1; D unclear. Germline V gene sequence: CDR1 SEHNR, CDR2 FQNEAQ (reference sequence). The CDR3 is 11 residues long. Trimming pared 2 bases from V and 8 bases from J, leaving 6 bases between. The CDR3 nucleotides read TGTGCCAGCAGCTTATTCCTAGAAGCTTTCTTT. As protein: CASSLFLEAFF.

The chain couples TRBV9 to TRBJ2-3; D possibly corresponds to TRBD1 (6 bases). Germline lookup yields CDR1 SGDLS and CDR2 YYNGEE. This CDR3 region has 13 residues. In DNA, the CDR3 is TGTGCGGGGCAGGGGCCCTCCACAGATACGCAGTATTTT. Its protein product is CAGQGPSTDTQYF.

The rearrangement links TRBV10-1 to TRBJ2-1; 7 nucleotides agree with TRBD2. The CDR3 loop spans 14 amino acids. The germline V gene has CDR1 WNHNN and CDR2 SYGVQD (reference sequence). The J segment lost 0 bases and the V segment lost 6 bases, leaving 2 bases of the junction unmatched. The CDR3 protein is CASRGGSSYNEQFF. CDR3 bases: TGCGCCAGCAGGGGCGGGAGCTCCTACAATGAGCAGTTCTTC.

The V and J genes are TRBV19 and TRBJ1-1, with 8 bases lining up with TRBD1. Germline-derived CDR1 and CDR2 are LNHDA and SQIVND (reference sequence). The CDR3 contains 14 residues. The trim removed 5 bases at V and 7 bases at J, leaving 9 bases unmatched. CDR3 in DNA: TGTGCCAGTAGTCCCACCGACAGGGGCGGTGAAGCTTTCTTT. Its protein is CASSPTDRGGEAFF.

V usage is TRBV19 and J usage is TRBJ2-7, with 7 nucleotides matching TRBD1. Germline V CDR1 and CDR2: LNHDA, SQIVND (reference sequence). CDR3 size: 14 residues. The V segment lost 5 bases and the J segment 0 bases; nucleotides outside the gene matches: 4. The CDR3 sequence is CASSEQGSSYEQYF. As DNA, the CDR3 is TGTGCCAGTAGTGAACAGGGGTCCTCCTACGAGCAGTACTTC.

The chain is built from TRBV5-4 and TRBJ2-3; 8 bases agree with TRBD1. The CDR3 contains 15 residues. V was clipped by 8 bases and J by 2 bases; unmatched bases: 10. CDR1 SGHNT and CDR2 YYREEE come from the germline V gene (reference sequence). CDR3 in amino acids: CASRTGTPFTDTQYF. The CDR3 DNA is TGTGCCAGTCGGACAGGGACCCCCTTCACAGATACGCAGTATTTT.

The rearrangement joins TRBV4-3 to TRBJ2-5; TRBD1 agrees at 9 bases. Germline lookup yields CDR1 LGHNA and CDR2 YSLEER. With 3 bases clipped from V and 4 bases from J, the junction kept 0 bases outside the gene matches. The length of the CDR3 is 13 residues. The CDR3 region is CASSQDRGETQYF. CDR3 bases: TGCGCCAGCAGCCAGGACAGGGGAGAGACCCAGTACTTC.

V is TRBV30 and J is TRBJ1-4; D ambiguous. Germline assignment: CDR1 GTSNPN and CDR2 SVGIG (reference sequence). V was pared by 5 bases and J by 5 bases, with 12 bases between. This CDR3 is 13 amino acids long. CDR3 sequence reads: CAWCTGANEKLFF. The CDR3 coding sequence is TGTGCCTGGTGTACCGGAGCAAATGAAAAACTGTTTTTT.

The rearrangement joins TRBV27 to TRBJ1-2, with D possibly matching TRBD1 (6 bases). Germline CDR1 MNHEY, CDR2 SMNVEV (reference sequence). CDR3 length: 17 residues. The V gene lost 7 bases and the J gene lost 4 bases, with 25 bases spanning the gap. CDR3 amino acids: CASTLQRGHLDIYGYTF. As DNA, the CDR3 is TGTGCCAGCACCCTCCAAAGGGGACACCTGGATATCTATGGCTACACCTTC.

CDR3 residues: CASYFQGLGTEAFF. CDR3 bases: TGTGCCAGTTATTTCCAGGGGCTAGGCACTGAAGCTTTCTTT. The chain combines TRBV27 with TRBJ1-1, with a tentative D call TRBD1 (6 bases). The germline CDR1 and CDR2 sequences are MNHEY and SMNVEV (reference sequence). CDR3 length equals 14 residues. The V end was cut by 9 bases, the J end by 4 bases, with 18 bases between.